These T cell receptor beta chains were read from a single sample in a study of cytomegalovirus exposure and HLA in healthy donors. The table came from immunoSEQ multiplex PCR; TCRdb's copy has only in-frame clones and leaves some out. This sample's clone table lists 130,000 to 150,000 clones. The specimen was PBMCs. The receptor source for this set is a man aged 40-55 years in good health and CMV-seronegative. Both conserved end residues are part of each CDR3. A D gene is named only where the DNA matches it firmly.

v_call: TRBV6-6; j_call: TRBJ1-2; d_call: TRBD1; cdr3_aa: CASSSPDRVNYGYTF; cdr3_nt: TGTGCCAGCAGCTCTCCCGACAGGGTGAACTATGGCTACACCTTC
v_call: TRBV4-1; j_call: TRBJ1-1; d_call: -; cdr3_aa: CASSQDRGVYTEAFF; cdr3_nt: TGCGCCAGCAGCCAAGATCGCGGGGTCTACACTGAAGCTTTCTTT
v_call: TRBV7-3; j_call: TRBJ1-1; d_call: TRBD1; cdr3_aa: CASSFTGGGEAFF; cdr3_nt: TGTGCCAGCAGCTTTACAGGGGGGGGTGAAGCTTTCTTT
v_call: TRBV5-5; j_call: TRBJ2-2; d_call: -; cdr3_aa: CASSLGGTGELFF; cdr3_nt: TGTGCCAGCAGCTTGGGAGGGACCGGGGAGCTGTTTTTT
v_call: TRBV18; j_call: TRBJ2-7; d_call: -; cdr3_aa: CASSPPSGGSYEQYF; cdr3_nt: TGTGCCAGCTCACCACCGTCCGGGGGCTCCTACGAGCAGTACTTC
v_call: TRBV11-2; j_call: TRBJ2-7; d_call: TRBD2; cdr3_aa: CASSRGTSGGYEQYF; cdr3_nt: TGTGCCAGCAGCAGGGGGACTAGCGGGGGTTACGAGCAGTACTTC
v_call: TRBV6-6; j_call: TRBJ2-1; d_call: TRBD1; cdr3_aa: CASSYSTGVVDPFF; cdr3_nt: TGTGCCAGCAGCTATTCGACAGGGGTCGTCGATCCGTTCTTC
v_call: TRBV27; j_call: TRBJ2-2; d_call: TRBD1; cdr3_aa: CASSLTRQGATGELFF; cdr3_nt: TGTGCCAGCAGTCTCACAAGACAGGGGGCTACCGGGGAGCTGTTTTTT
v_call: TRBV4-3; j_call: TRBJ2-2; d_call: -; cdr3_aa: CASSQDQGAGELFF; cdr3_nt: TGCGCCAGCAGCCAAGATCAAGGGGCCGGGGAGCTGTTTTTT
v_call: TRBV11-1; j_call: TRBJ2-1; d_call: TRBD2; cdr3_aa: CASSVSTSGPNEQFF; cdr3_nt: TGTGCCAGCAGCGTCTCGACTAGCGGGCCCAATGAGCAGTTCTTC
v_call: TRBV7-2; j_call: TRBJ2-1; d_call: -; cdr3_aa: CASSTFGGQGRNEQFF; cdr3_nt: TGTGCCAGCAGCACCTTCGGAGGGCAGGGACGCAATGAGCAGTTCTTC
v_call: TRBV11-1; j_call: TRBJ2-1; d_call: -; cdr3_aa: CASSSVSYNEQFF; cdr3_nt: TGTGCCAGCAGCTCGGTTTCCTACAATGAGCAGTTCTTC
v_call: TRBV10-3; j_call: TRBJ2-5; d_call: TRBD2; cdr3_aa: CAIRPTSGGQETQYF; cdr3_nt: TGTGCCATCAGGCCGACTAGCGGGGGTCAAGAGACCCAGTACTTC
v_call: TRBV7-7; j_call: TRBJ2-1; d_call: -; cdr3_aa: CASSLGGANNEQFF; cdr3_nt: TGTGCCAGCAGCCTTGGGGGGGCCAACAATGAGCAGTTCTTC
v_call: TRBV7-6; j_call: TRBJ2-7; d_call: -; cdr3_aa: CASSLGGTYEQYF; cdr3_nt: TGTGCCAGCAGCCTTGGGGGGACCTACGAGCAGTACTTC
v_call: TRBV7-7; j_call: TRBJ2-7; d_call: -; cdr3_aa: CASSAGTANTEQYF; cdr3_nt: TGTGCCAGCAGCGCGGGGACAGCTAATACCGAGCAGTACTTC
v_call: TRBV6-6; j_call: TRBJ2-7; d_call: -; cdr3_aa: CASSYSVGSYEQYF; cdr3_nt: TGTGCCAGCAGTTACTCGGTCGGCTCCTACGAGCAGTACTTC
v_call: TRBV11-3; j_call: TRBJ2-5; d_call: TRBD2; cdr3_aa: CASSLGGGSQETQYF; cdr3_nt: TGTGCCAGCAGCTTAGGGGGGGGTTCCCAAGAGACCCAGTACTTC
v_call: TRBV9; j_call: TRBJ1-1; d_call: -; cdr3_aa: CASSAEGVITEAFF; cdr3_nt: TGTGCCAGCAGCGCCGAGGGAGTAATCACTGAAGCTTTCTTT
v_call: TRBV10-3; j_call: TRBJ2-3; d_call: TRBD2; cdr3_aa: CAIEPSGGTDTQYF; cdr3_nt: TGTGCCATCGAACCTAGCGGGGGCACAGATACGCAGTATTTT